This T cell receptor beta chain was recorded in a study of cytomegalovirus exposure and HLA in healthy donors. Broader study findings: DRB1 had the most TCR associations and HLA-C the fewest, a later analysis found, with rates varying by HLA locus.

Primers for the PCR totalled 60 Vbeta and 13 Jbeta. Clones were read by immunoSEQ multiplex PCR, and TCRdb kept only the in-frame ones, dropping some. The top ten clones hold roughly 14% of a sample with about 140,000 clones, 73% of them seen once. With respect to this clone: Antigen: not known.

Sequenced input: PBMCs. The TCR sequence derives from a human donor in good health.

In nucleotides, the CDR3 is TGTGCCAGCAGCTTGGGGTACAGGGAAGTCCACGAGCAGTACTTC. Its protein is CASSLGYREVHEQYF. V is TRBV7-8 and J is TRBJ2-7; D perhaps matches TRBD1 (6 bases). V lost 3 bases and J 5 bases, leaving 17 bases between the germline ends. The CDR3 is 15 amino acids. Germline assignment: CDR1 SGHVS and CDR2 FQNEAQ.